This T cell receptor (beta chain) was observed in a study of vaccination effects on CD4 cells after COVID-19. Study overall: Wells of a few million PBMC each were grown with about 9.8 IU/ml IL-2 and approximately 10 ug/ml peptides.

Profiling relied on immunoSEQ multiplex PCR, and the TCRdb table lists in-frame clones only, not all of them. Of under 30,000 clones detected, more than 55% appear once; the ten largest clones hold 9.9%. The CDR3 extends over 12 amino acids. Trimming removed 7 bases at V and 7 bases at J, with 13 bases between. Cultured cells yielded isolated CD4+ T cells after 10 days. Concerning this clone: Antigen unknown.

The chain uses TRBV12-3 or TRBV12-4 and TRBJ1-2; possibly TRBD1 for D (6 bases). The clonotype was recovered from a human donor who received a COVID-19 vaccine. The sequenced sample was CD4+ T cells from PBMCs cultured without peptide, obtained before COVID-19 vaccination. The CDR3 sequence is CASTPGAGGYTF. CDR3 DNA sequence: TGTGCCAGCACCCCGGGGGCCGGTGGCTACACCTTC.